Each of the 26 T cell receptor beta chains below was sequenced from the same sample in a study of blood T cell repertoires in COVID-19. Clones were sequenced by immunoSEQ multiplex PCR, and TCRdb holds only the in-frame ones, with some missing. The sample includes about 130,000 clones, roughly 80% seen only once; the top ten take roughly 15%. The sample taken for sequencing was peripheral blood. These receptors came from a woman aged 45-59 years with acute or convalescent COVID-19.

The genes are TRBV7-9 and TRBJ1-2; D unclear. The CDR3 has 12 amino acids. CDR1 and CDR2 from the germline V gene are SEHNR and FQNEAQ (reference sequence). Trimming stripped 2 bases from V and 8 bases from J, with 9 bases between. CDR3 DNA sequence: TGTGCCAGCAGCTTACTGGGGAGCGGCTACACCTTC. Encoded protein: CASSLLGSGYTF.

The table lists this clone with a count of one. CDR3 DNA sequence: TGTGCCAGCAGCTTGGAGGGGGGGGGCGTCTACAATGAGCAGTTCTTC. Translation: CASSLEGGGVYNEQFF. The V call is TRBV5-4, the J call TRBJ2-1; possible D gene TRBD2, 7 bases. The germline CDR1 and CDR2 sequences are SGHNT and YYREEE (reference sequence). The CDR3 is 16 amino acids. V shed 0 bases and J shed 3 bases, with 13 bases lying between them. Complete variable domain (other parts from reference TRBV5-4 and TRBJ2-1): ETGVTQSPTHLIKTRGQQVTLRCSSQSGHNTVSWYQQALGQGPQFIFQYYREEENGRGNFPPRFSGLQFPNYSSELNVNALELDDSALYLCASSLEGGGVYNEQFFGPGTRLTVL.

V and J are TRBV20-1 and TRBJ2-2; unclear D gene. V lost 3 bases to trimming and J lost 0 bases, with 8 bases between them. The V gene's germline CDR1 is DFQATT and CDR2 SNEGSKA (reference sequence). The CDR3 consists of 14 residues. CDR3 coding DNA: TGCAGTGCTAGTGGCGGAGCGAACACCGGGGAGCTGTTTTTT. This gives the protein CSASGGANTGELFF.

This rearrangement joins TRBV13 to TRBJ1-6; 8 nucleotides line up with TRBD1. Germline CDR1 is PRHDT and CDR2 is FYEKMQ (reference sequence). The CDR3 consists of 14 residues. The trim removed 4 bases at V and 9 bases at J, leaving 5 bases unmatched. Here the CDR3 reads CASSSQGERSPLHF. For the CDR3, the DNA is TGTGCCAGCAGCTCACAGGGGGAACGTTCACCCCTCCACTTT.

V usage is TRBV30 and J usage is TRBJ1-1, with D perhaps TRBD1 (5 bases). V gave up 2 bases and J gave up 5 bases, with 15 bases separating them. The CDR3 runs 14 residues. Germline CDR1 reads GTSNPN; CDR2 reads SVGIG (reference sequence). The CDR3 region has the DNA TGTGCCTGGAGTCCTCACCGGCAGGGTACTGAAGCTTTCTTT. Amino acid sequence: CAWSPHRQGTEAFF.

The chain couples TRBV10-3 to TRBJ2-3, with 10 bases fitting TRBD2. The V and J ends lost 4 bases and 0 bases, in that order; junction bases with no gene match: 7. The CDR3 extends over 17 amino acids. Per germline, CDR1 ENHRY and CDR2 SYGVKD. The CDR3 sequence: CAISAVAGGTSTDTQYF. CDR3 DNA: TGTGCCATCAGTGCGGTAGCGGGGGGAACTAGCACAGATACGCAGTATTTT.

About this clone: The same CDR3 is also encoded by other DNA sequences in this sample. V usage is TRBV9 and J usage is TRBJ2-2, with TRBD1 matching 9 bases. The germline gives CDR1 SGDLS, CDR2 YYNGEE. The CDR3 contains 15 residues. The V and J ends lost 4 bases and 2 bases, in that order; junction bases with no gene match: 3. Here the CDR3 reads CASSRGQGNTGELFF. DNA of the CDR3: TGTGCCAGCAGCCGGGGACAGGGAAACACCGGGGAGCTGTTTTTT.

This clone showed up just once. V and J are TRBV7-8 and TRBJ2-3, with a possible D match to TRBD2 (5 bases). This CDR3 region has 16 residues. Germline V gene lookup returns CDR1 SGHVS and CDR2 FQNEAQ. Trimming took 5 bases from V and 3 from J, leaving 18 bases between them. CDR3 nucleotides: TGTGCCAGCAGCCCGGGGTCGGCCAAGGGAACAGATACGCAGTATTTT. Translated: CASSPGSAKGTDTQYF.

The chain has TRBV5-5 and TRBJ1-6; D not certain. Germline values: CDR1 SGHKS, CDR2 YYEKEE (reference sequence). This CDR3 is 16 amino acids long. V was clipped by 5 bases and J by 3 bases, with 15 bases between them. The CDR3 region has the DNA TGTGCCAGCAGTCCTAGGTCCTCCCACTATAATTCACCCCTCCACTTT. Protein sequence: CASSPRSSHYNSPLHF.

The chain joins TRBV3-1 (or the pseudogene TRBV3-2) to TRBJ1-1, with 11 positions matching TRBD1. Germline V gene sequence: CDR1 LGHDT, CDR2 YNNKEL (reference sequence). The J segment lost 6 bases and the V segment lost 4 bases, leaving 10 bases of the junction unmatched. This CDR3 comprises 16 residues. CDR3 nucleotides: TGTGCCAGCAGCCTAATTCCGGGACAGGGGGGACCTGAAGCTTTCTTT. Amino acid sequence: CASSLIPGQGGPEAFF.

The gene calls are TRBV19 and TRBJ1-2; the match to TRBD1 covers 8 bases. Looked up from germline, CDR1 is LNHDA and CDR2 is SQIVND (reference sequence). The CDR3 is 12 amino acids. V dropped 6 bases and J dropped 6; count of bases not matched to a gene: 3. The CDR3 protein is CASRQGENGYTF. The CDR3 DNA is TGTGCCAGTAGACAGGGGGAAAATGGCTACACCTTC. The variable domain in full, completed from reference TRBV19 and TRBJ1-2, reads DGGITQSPKYLFRKEGQNVTLSCEQNLNHDAMYWYRQDPGQGLRLIYYSQIVNDFQKGDIAEGYSVSREKKESFPLTVTSAQKNPTAFYLCASRQGENGYTFGSGTRLTVV.

This clone was seen a single time. The gene calls are TRBV27 and TRBJ2-4; 13 bases line up with TRBD2. J lost 5 bases, V lost 3 bases, and 7 bases had no gene match. Germline V gives CDR1 MNHEY, CDR2 SMNVEV (reference sequence). The CDR3 spans 17 residues. The DNA for the CDR3 is TGTGCCAGCAGTTTTAGCCCACTAGCGGGGGGGCAAAACATTCAGTACTTC. Translated, it gives CASSFSPLAGGQNIQYF.

The rearrangement links TRBV18 to TRBJ1-2; TRBD1 agrees at 7 bases. This CDR3 contains 13 residues. The germline V gene has CDR1 KGHSH and CDR2 LQKENI. V dropped 2 bases and J dropped 4; count of bases not matched to a gene: 1. The chain's CDR3 is CASSPDRAYGYTF. The CDR3 nucleotides read TGTGCCAGCTCACCAGACAGGGCCTATGGCTACACCTTC.

The chain couples TRBV6-1 to TRBJ1-3; D remains unclear. The germline V gene encodes CDR1 MNHNS and CDR2 SASEGT. The CDR3 length is 16 residues. V lost 2 bases and J lost 0, with 11 bases in between. CDR3 in amino acids: CASSEISGSSGNTIYF. The CDR3 nucleotides are TGTGCCAGCAGTGAAATTAGCGGGAGCTCTGGAAACACCATATATTTT.

This clone was seen only a few times. V and J are TRBV4-1 and TRBJ1-1; D is uncertain. The CDR3 has 13 residues. Per the germline V gene, CDR1 is MGHRA and CDR2 is YSYEKL. Deletions cut 1 base from V and 1 base from J, with 4 bases between. CDR3: CASSQGANTEAFF. DNA of the CDR3: TGCGCCAGCAGCCAAGGGGCGAACACTGAAGCTTTCTTT.

This clone has only a few counts. The V call is TRBV6-5, the J call TRBJ1-1; TRBD1 is a possible D gene (5 bases). V was shortened by 10 bases and J by 0 bases, with 18 bases between the two germline ends. In germline, CDR1 is MNHEY, CDR2 SVGAGI. The CDR3 covers 15 residues. As DNA, the CDR3 is TGTGCCACCTGGGCAGGGCGAAGCATGAACACTGAAGCTTTCTTT. This sequence encodes CATWAGRSMNTEAFF.

V gene TRBV4-2 combines with J gene TRBJ2-4; 8 bases match TRBD2. This CDR3 has 15 residues. Trimming removed 5 bases from V and 8 bases from J; junction bases left unmatched: 11. Per the germline V gene, CDR1 is LGHNA and CDR2 is YNFKEQ. CDR3 amino acids: CASSFSERGKDIQYF. The CDR3 DNA reads TGTGCCAGCAGCTTCTCCGAGCGGGGGAAGGACATTCAGTACTTC.

V usage is TRBV3-1 (or the pseudogene TRBV3-2) and J usage is TRBJ2-7; 7 bases line up with TRBD2. In germline, CDR1 is LGHDT, CDR2 YNNKEL (reference sequence). The CDR3 length is 13 residues. V lost 4 bases and J lost 5; bases outside the gene matches: 5. CDR3 DNA: TGTGCCAGCAGCCGCCTTGCGGGGGACGAGCAGTACTTC. Translating it yields CASSRLAGDEQYF.

V usage is TRBV3-1 (or the pseudogene TRBV3-2) and J usage is TRBJ2-3, with 10 bases that match TRBD2. CDR3 size: 16 residues. Germline assignment: CDR1 LGHDT and CDR2 YNNKEL (reference sequence). With V trimmed by 0 bases and J by 1 base, 1 base remained unmatched. CDR3 coding DNA: TGTGCCAGCAGCCAAGATCTAGCGGGAGGCACAGATACGCAGTATTTT. Translated: CASSQDLAGGTDTQYF.

V gene TRBV6-6 combines with J gene TRBJ1-4, with D uncertain. Looked up from germline, CDR1 is MNHNY and CDR2 is SVGAGI (reference sequence). Trimming pared 2 bases from V and 4 bases from J, leaving 8 bases between. The CDR3 contains 14 residues. The CDR3 DNA reads TGTGCCAGCAGTTACGGCCAGCGTAATGAAAAACTGTTTTTT. This translates into CASSYGQRNEKLFF.

The sample holds one count of this clone. V usage is TRBV5-6 and J usage is TRBJ2-4; D remains ambiguous. The CDR3 sequence is 16 residues long. Looked up from germline, CDR1 is SGHDT and CDR2 is YYEEEE. The germline V and J ends were trimmed by 4 bases and 3 bases, with 17 bases remaining between them. CDR3 loop: CASSPEHRAGKNIQYF. The CDR3 DNA reads TGTGCCAGCAGCCCGGAACACAGAGCTGGCAAAAACATTCAGTACTTC.

This clone was seen many times. This chain links TRBV5-6 with TRBJ1-6; D gene ambiguous. Germline V gene data show CDR1 as SGHDT and CDR2 as YYEEEE. The CDR3 consists of 17 residues. Trimming removed 4 bases from V and 0 bases from J, with 14 bases in between. Here the CDR3 reads CASSPPVAISYNSPLHF. The CDR3 DNA sequence: TGTGCCAGCAGCCCTCCTGTGGCCATCTCCTATAATTCACCCCTCCACTTT.

This clone was detected only a few times. CDR3 sequence: CASSAGTGISGANVLTF. The CDR3 bases are TGTGCCAGCAGCGCAGGGACAGGTATCTCTGGGGCCAACGTCCTGACTTTC. This chain uses TRBV9 with TRBJ2-6; 8 bases agree with TRBD1. V shed 3 bases, J shed 0 bases, and the junction held 5 bases outside the gene matches. Germline loops: CDR1 SGDLS, CDR2 YYNGEE. The CDR3 runs 17 residues.

This chain uses TRBV6-6 with TRBJ1-1; D is unclear. V was clipped by 7 bases and J by 1 base, with 10 bases between them. Germline V gene sequence: CDR1 MNHNY, CDR2 SVGAGI (reference sequence). The CDR3 covers 13 residues. Here the CDR3 reads CASKYTPNTEAFF. The DNA of the CDR3 is TGTGCCAGCAAGTACACCCCGAACACTGAAGCTTTCTTT.

The chain recombines TRBV15 with TRBJ2-1; TRBD1 is a possible D gene (5 bases). The germline V and J ends were trimmed by 0 bases and 5 bases, with 8 bases remaining between them. The CDR3 consists of 14 residues. Germline assignment: CDR1 LNHNV and CDR2 YYDKDF (reference sequence). The CDR3 region is CATSRDEGDNEQFF. DNA for the CDR3: TGTGCCACCAGCAGAGATGAAGGGGACAATGAGCAGTTCTTC.

This chain joins TRBV7-3 and TRBJ2-1; D ambiguous. The V end lost 5 bases, the J end lost 7 bases, and 12 bases lay between the germline ends. CDR3 length: 13 residues. Germline V CDR1 and CDR2: SGHTA, FQGTGA. The CDR3 is CASSISIRNEQFF. The CDR3 DNA follows: TGTGCCAGCAGCATCTCAATCCGGAATGAGCAGTTCTTC.